This entry concerns a single T cell receptor (beta chain). No antigen is known for it. The sample originates from a study of shared clonotypes between healthy human individuals. V was shortened by 6 bases and J by 3 bases, with 22 bases between the two germline ends. Germline CDR1 is SNHLY and CDR2 is FYNNEI. CDR3 length: 17 amino acids. Here immunoSEQ multiplex PCR was the method, and the copy in TCRdb shows in-frame clones only, minus some. This sample has 100,000 to 120,000 clones; about 63% occur once, and the top ten carry around 24%. Overall study findings and caveats: An effect of sequencing depth on clonotype sharing among donors was expected. Shared across several donors were roughly 5% of the naive CD4 clonotypes. Generation probabilities were higher for clonotypes shared across all four sorted-subset donors than for unshared ones.

This TCR was sampled from a woman in her 30s in good health. Sequencing input: memory CD8+ T cells sorted from blood. Stated subset: CD45RO+ cells pooled with CCR7-negative TemRA cells. The chain uses TRBV2 and TRBJ2-3, with a possible D match to TRBD2 (6 bases). CDR3 sequence: CASRNPFQDGSTDTQYF. The CDR3 nucleotides read TGTGCCAGCAGGAACCCTTTCCAGGACGGGAGTACAGATACGCAGTATTTT. Supplemented by reference TRBV2 and TRBJ2-3, the full variable domain reads EPEVTQTPSHQVTQMGQEVILRCVPISNHLYFYWYRQILGQKVEFLVSFYNNEISEKSEIFDDQFSVERPDGSNFTLKIRSTKLEDSAMYFCASRNPFQDGSTDTQYFGPGTRLTVL.